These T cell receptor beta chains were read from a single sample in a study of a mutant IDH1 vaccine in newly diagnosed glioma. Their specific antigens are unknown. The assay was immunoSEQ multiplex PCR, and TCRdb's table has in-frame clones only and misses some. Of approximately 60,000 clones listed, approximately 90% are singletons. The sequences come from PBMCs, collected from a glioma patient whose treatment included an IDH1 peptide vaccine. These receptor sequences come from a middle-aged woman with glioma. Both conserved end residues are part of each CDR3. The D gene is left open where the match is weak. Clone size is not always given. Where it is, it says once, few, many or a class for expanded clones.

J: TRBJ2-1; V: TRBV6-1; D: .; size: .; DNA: TGTGCCAGCTCTGAGGGGGGCCGATTCTACAATGAGCAGTTCTTC; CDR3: CASSEGGRFYNEQFF
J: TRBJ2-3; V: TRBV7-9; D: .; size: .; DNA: TGTGCCAGCAGCACAAGCACAGATACGCAGTATTTT; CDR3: CASSTSTDTQYF
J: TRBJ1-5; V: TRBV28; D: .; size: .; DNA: TGTGCCAGCAGCAGACGGGAAAATCAGCCCCAGCATTTT; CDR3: CASSRRENQPQHF
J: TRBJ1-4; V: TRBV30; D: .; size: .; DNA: TGTGCCTGGGGGACGAGGGAAAAACTGTTTTTT; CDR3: CAWGTREKLFF
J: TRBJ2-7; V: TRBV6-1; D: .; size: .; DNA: TGTGACAGGGTCCGCACCGCCTACGAGCAGTACTTC; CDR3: CDRVRTAYEQYF
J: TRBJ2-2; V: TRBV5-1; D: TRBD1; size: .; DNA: TGCGCCAGCGGGGACAGGGATGGCGGGGAGCTGTTTTTT; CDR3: CASGDRDGGELFF
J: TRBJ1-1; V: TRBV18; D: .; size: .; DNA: TGTGCCAGCTCACCGGGAACAGGGTTGAACACTGAAGCTTTCTTT; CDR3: CASSPGTGLNTEAFF
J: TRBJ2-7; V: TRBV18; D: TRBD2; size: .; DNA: TGTGCCAGCTCACCCCTGTCGGGGGGAAGCTCCTACGAGCAGTACTTC; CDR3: CASSPLSGGSSYEQYF
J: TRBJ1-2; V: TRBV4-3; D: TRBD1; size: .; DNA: TGCGCCAGCAGCCAAGGGTTGACAGGGGCCGGCTACACCTTC; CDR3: CASSQGLTGAGYTF
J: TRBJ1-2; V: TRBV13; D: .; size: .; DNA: TGTGCCAGCAGCCCCGGACACTCCGCCACCACCCACAACAACCCCTATGGCTACACCTTC; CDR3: CASSPGHSATTHNNPYGYTF
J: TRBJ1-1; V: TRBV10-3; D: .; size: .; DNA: TGTGCCATCGGCCGGGACACCTATGAAGCTTTCTTT; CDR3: CAIGRDTYEAFF
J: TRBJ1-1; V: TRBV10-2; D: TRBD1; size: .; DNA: TGCGCCAGCAGAGAACAGACAGGGTCGGACACTGAAGCTTTCTTT; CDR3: CASREQTGSDTEAFF
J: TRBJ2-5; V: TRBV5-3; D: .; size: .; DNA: TGTGCCAGAAGCTCCGGGACTCCCGATAAAGAGACCCAGTACTTC; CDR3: CARSSGTPDKETQYF
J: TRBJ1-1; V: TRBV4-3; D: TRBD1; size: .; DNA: TGCGCCAGCAGCCAGCGGACAGGGGCGAACACTGAAGCTTTCTTT; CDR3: CASSQRTGANTEAFF
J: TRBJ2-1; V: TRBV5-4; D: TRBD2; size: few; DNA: TGTGCCAGCAGCTTAGCGGGAGACTACAATGAGCAGTTCTTC; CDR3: CASSLAGDYNEQFF
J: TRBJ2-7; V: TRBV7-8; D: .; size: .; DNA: TGTGCCAGCAGCTTAGGACGCGGCTACGAGCAGTACTTC; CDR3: CASSLGRGYEQYF
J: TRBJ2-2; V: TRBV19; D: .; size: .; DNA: TGTGCCAGTAGTTTCGGGGTCACCGGGGAGCTGTTTTTT; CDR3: CASSFGVTGELFF
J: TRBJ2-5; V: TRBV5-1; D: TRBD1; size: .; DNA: TGCGCCAGCAGCCAGCGACAGGGATTAGGGACCCAGTACTTC; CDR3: CASSQRQGLGTQYF
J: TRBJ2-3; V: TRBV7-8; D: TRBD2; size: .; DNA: TGTGCCAGCAGCCCGCACAGGTTCGCGGGGGGGTCAGATACGCAGTATTTT; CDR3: CASSPHRFAGGSDTQYF
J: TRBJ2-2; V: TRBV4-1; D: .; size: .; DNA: TGCGCCAGCAGTCCAGGGATCTTTGCCGGGGAGCTGTTTTTT; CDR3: CASSPGIFAGELFF
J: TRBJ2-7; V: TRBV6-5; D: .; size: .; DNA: TGTGCCAGCAGTTATTCTCGAGGCGCCGAGCAGTACTTC; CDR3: CASSYSRGAEQYF
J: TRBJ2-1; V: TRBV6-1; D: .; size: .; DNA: TGTGCCAGCAGTGAAGCGGTAGCCGGACCTCGAAGAGATGAGCAGTTCTTC; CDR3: CASSEAVAGPRRDEQFF
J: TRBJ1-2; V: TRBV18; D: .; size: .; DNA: TGTGCCAGCTCACCCGGGGGGCAGAACTATGGCTACACCTTC; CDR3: CASSPGGQNYGYTF
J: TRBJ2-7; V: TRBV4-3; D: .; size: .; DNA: TGCGCCAGCAGCCACAATACAGGGTCCGAGCAGTACTTC; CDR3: CASSHNTGSEQYF
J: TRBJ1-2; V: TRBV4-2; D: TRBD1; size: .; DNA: TGTGCCAGCAGCCAAAATAGAAATCAGGGGGCCTGGAGCTACACCTTC; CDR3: CASSQNRNQGAWSYTF
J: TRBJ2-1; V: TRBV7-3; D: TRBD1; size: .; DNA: TGTGCCAGCAGCTTAATGGGCCCCGGGACAGGGAATGAGCAGTTCTTC; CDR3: CASSLMGPGTGNEQFF
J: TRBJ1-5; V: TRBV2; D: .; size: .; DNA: TGTGCCAGCAGTGAACAGGGGTTCAATCAGCCCCAGCATTTT; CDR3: CASSEQGFNQPQHF
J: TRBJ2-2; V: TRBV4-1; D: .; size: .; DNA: TGCGCCAGCAGCCACCCCCCCGAATCGACAGCGAACACCGGGGAGCTGTTTTTT; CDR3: CASSHPPESTANTGELFF
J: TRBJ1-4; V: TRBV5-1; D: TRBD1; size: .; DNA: TGCGCCAGCAGCTGGCTGCAGGGGGCCGATAATGAAAAACTGTTTTTT; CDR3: CASSWLQGADNEKLFF
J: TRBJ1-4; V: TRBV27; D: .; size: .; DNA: TGTGCCAGCAGTATAAGACATAGCAGGGGAGAGACTAATGAAAAACTGTTTTTT; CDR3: CASSIRHSRGETNEKLFF
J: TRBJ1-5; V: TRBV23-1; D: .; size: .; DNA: TGCGCCAGCAGTCTCAAGGACAAGCATAGCAATCAGCCCCAGCATTTT; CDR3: CASSLKDKHSNQPQHF
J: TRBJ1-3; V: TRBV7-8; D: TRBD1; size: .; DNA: TGTGCCAGCAGCTTAGATGATCTGGACAGGTCTGGAAACACCATATATTTT; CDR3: CASSLDDLDRSGNTIYF
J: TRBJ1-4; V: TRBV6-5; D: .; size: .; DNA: TGTGCCAGCAAGGGGACTCGCAATGAAAAACTGTTTTTT; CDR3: CASKGTRNEKLFF
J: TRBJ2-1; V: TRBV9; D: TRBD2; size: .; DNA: TGTGCCAGCAGCGTAGGCGGGGGGGGCCTACTGGATGAGCAGTTCTTC; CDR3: CASSVGGGGLLDEQFF
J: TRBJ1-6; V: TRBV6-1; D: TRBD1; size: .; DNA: TGTGCCAGCAGGGGGGGACAGGTGGAAAATTCACCCCTCCACTTT; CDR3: CASRGGQVENSPLHF
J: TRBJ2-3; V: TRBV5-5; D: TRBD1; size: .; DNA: TGTGCCAGCAGCCCAGAGGGGGACAGGGCAGATACGCAGTATTTT; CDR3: CASSPEGDRADTQYF
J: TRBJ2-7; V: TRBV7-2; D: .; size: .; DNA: TGTGCCAGCAGCTTAGGGACAGCAAACTACGAGCAGTACTTC; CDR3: CASSLGTANYEQYF